Below, one TCR beta chain is given with its context. The V end was cut by 6 bases, the J end by 4 bases, with 16 bases between. Germline V CDR1 and CDR2: MNHEY, SMNVEV (reference sequence). The CDR3 spans 14 residues. These data originate in a study of breast tumors, draining lymph nodes, adjacent tissues. TCRdb reprocessed the multiplex PCR reads with MiXCR, giving one entry per CDR3 protein. The sample has tens of thousands of distinct CDR3 sequences, roughly 20% seen once. Samples came from axillary lymph nodes draining the breast cancer. This clonotype originated in a female donor with breast cancer. Some clones in this sample may be carry-over from other donors' samples. The rearrangement uses TRBV27 and TRBJ2-7, with a weak D call TRBD1 (5 bases). Sequencing was done on a sample of axillary lymph node tissue. The CDR3 loop is CASRLTERHYEQYF. The CDR3 DNA reads as TGTGCCAGCAGATTGACAGAAAGGCATTACGAGCAGTACTTC.